This TCR beta chain was observed in a study of radiotherapy plus CTLA-4 blockade in lung cancer. Study-level information: 15% to 20% of enrolled patients responded objectively, and about 30% had disease control. Regarding the study as a whole: Per reports, early blood T cell clone dynamics, plus interferon-beta, forecast response most strongly.

Notes on this clone: Antigen specificity is unknown.

CDR1 and CDR2 (germline): GTSNPN, SVGIG (reference sequence). J gave up 9 bases and V 2 bases, and 4 bases lay outside the gene matches. The CDR3 spans 13 residues. Using immunoSEQ multiplex PCR, the repertoire was profiled, and TCRdb retains in-frame clones only, with some absent. Found here are tens of thousands of clones, about 70% of them singletons; the top ten hold 9.8%. The chain employs TRBV30 and TRBJ2-1; TRBD1 matches 10 bases. The receptor comes from a human donor with non-small cell lung cancer who had stable disease on radiotherapy plus ipilimumab. The sample consisted of peripheral blood, taken from a patient treated with radiotherapy plus ipilimumab. CDR3 protein: CAWSFGTGVEQFF. Written as DNA, the CDR3 is TGTGCCTGGAGTTTCGGGACAGGGGTTGAGCAGTTCTTC.